The TCR beta chain described here comes from a study of shared clonotypes between healthy human individuals (dated by TCRdb to the early 2020s). In the study overall: A couple of women and a few men aged 18 to 49 years were included in the cohort. Per donor, leukapheresis produced somewhere between about 0.85 and 10 billion PBMCs. Libraries were prepared and TCR repertoires were sequenced by different laboratories using diverse techniques, in order to increase sequencing depth and limit assay-specific biases. To estimate repertoire size and how much clonotypes are shared between individuals, the study performed deep sequencing of blood TCR repertoires from a few healthy adults. Per donor, three plates each were used for CD4 naive and CD4 memory, two for CD8 naive, and one for CD8 memory.

Using the deep immunoSEQ assay, TCR CDR3 regions were amplified from genomic DNA by multiplex PCR. For each cell subset, the extracted genomic DNA was distributed evenly across all wells of several immunoSEQ 96-well plates, and each plate served as one replicate. For sorted subsets, approximately 0.2 ug of genomic DNA, equivalent to around 30,000 T cell genomes, went into each replicate PCR. Purified libraries were measured with a Qubit 3.0 fluorometer, size-checked on a Bioanalyzer 2100, and measured again with the KAPA Library Quantification kit. Every immunoSEQ 96-well plate was sequenced on a separate single-read 150-cycle Illumina NextSeq 550 flow cell. Under the source paper's analysis protocol: Because only junctional sequences without quality scores were contained in the immunoSEQ output, filtering matching that applied to full-length reads could not be performed. Sequences were annotated with PyIR, a Python wrapper for IgBLAST v1.9, and V/J genes and CDR3 were assigned using IMGT germline references. Reads were removed for weak V/J assignments (E-value above 1e-6), missing CDR3, stop codons, out-of-frame junctions, or ambiguous translated residues. A V3J clonotype was defined by an identical inferred V gene, J gene, and CDR3 amino acid sequence. To compute the percentage overlap between repertoires, the number of shared unique clonotypes was divided by the size of the smaller repertoire. Three approaches were used to assess repertoire richness: RTK rarefaction, the Chao1 estimator, and Recon v2.1 estimates of unobserved clonotypes. Generation probabilities for all TCRbeta clonotypes obtained by the gDNA method from several donors were computed using OLGA. In TCRdb, the immuneACCESS table is reduced to in-frame sequences with V and J assigned. These tables do not hold every clone; where another copy was compared, an unresolved V gene accounts for under half, and the others remain unexplained. V and J calls and clone size are as listed in that table; D and trimming were resolved from the DNA. The sample yields 1 million to 1.3 million clones; approximately 80% were counted once. The top ten constitute 0.5% to 0.65% of the sample.

The full study reports these points: Compared with non-shared clonotypes, clonotypes shared by all four sorted-subset donors had higher generation probabilities. Pairwise subsampling indicated that sequencing depth was expected to affect the degree of clonotype sharing among donors. Sampling was limited to blood, and TCR repertoires in tissue likely differ from TCR repertoires in blood. Sharing across a few donors was observed for 4.5% to 6.5% of naive CD4, 3.5% of naive CD8, 2.3% of memory CD4, and roughly 0.43% of memory CD8 clonotypes. Because the study included a small number of donors, the genetic and exposure-history diversity represented was limited. Rarefaction of sorted-subset datasets indicated incomplete sequencing despite the large sequencing depth. Estimated clonotype richness was generally larger for naive than for memory subsets.

Healthy HIV-negative adults with no recently reported acute infections or vaccinations were included as donors. Every donor was a Caucasian adult residing in Nashville, Tennessee, USA. CD4+ T cells were enriched through magnetic negative selection, after which naive cells were positively selected on CD45RA and the remaining negative fraction served as the memory subset. After blood collection by leukapheresis, PBMCs were isolated using Ficoll-Histopaque density gradient centrifugation and then cryopreserved in the vapor phase of liquid nitrogen. Analytical flow cytometry was used to check the purity and quantity of every magnetically sorted T cell population. Genomic DNA was isolated from each sorted fraction and quantified by UV absorbance on a Nanodrop 2000c. A word on this clone: Its recognized antigen is unknown. Base qualities are not recorded, but no much larger clone differs from it by a single base.

Relative to germline, V is missing 4 bases and J is missing 4 bases, with 10 bases of the junction outside any gene match. In the germline V gene, CDR1 corresponds to SGHNT and CDR2 to YENEEA. Including the terminal cysteine and phenylalanine, the CDR3 comprises 16 residues. CDR3 DNA only is kept here, 48 bases in frame from base 1. The sample was memory CD4+ T cells from PBMCs. Reading the label with the study, this specimen's cell subset or site is: CD45RA-negative fraction. The chain is assembled from TRBV11-3 and TRBJ2-1; the central 7 bases match TRBD1. This clonotype was obtained from a man between 18 and 29 years old in good health. Some clones in this sample may be carry-over from other donors' samples. In nucleotides, the sequence is TGTGCCAGCAGCTCGAACAGGGGCCCTTTTTACAATGAGCAGTTCTTC. This gives the protein CASSSNRGPFYNEQFF.